This T cell receptor (beta chain) was observed in a study of blood T cell repertoires in COVID-19. The germline gives CDR1 ENHRY, CDR2 SYGVKD. The CDR3 has 15 residues. V dropped 8 bases and J dropped 2 bases, with 15 bases sitting between them. Only in-frame clones appear in the TCRdb table, and some are missing; sequencing was by immunoSEQ multiplex PCR. The data contain 250,000 to 300,000 clones, about 88% of them singletons. Individuals aged about 18 to 100 years were recruited from fewer than 30 US areas. V is TRBV10-3 and J is TRBJ2-2; D may be TRBD2 (6 bases). This receptor was taken from a woman aged 45-65 years who had been exposed to COVID-19. Specimen: PBMCs or T cells enriched from blood (not recorded which). CDR3 sequence: CAILDGGVNTGELFF. In DNA form, the CDR3 reads TGTGCCATCCTGGATGGAGGGGTTAACACCGGGGAGCTGTTTTTT.